The 27 T cell receptor beta chains listed next were all sequenced from one sample in a study of Graves' ophthalmopathy and Graves' hyperthyroidism. TCR beta CDR3 regions were amplified from RNA transcripts. The authors performed first-round RT-PCR with HTBI primers and then a second-round multiplex PCR. MiXCR, applied by TCRdb to the multiplex PCR reads, yields one record per CDR3 protein. The sample lists 900,000 to 1,200,000 distinct CDR3 sequences; about 40% were seen once. Specimen: peripheral blood or thyroid tissue (not recorded which). These receptor sequences come from an adult man with Graves' hyperthyroidism.

V is TRBV29-1 and J is TRBJ2-5; the D gene is possibly TRBD2 (7 bases). V lost 4 bases and J 5 bases, leaving 17 bases between the germline ends. The CDR3 has 14 amino acids. Germline assignment: CDR1 SQVTM and CDR2 ANQGSEA. For the CDR3, the DNA is TGCAGCGTTGTGGGGGGGGGGCTGTGGGAGACCCAGTACTTC. Protein: CSVVGGGLWETQYF.

The V call is TRBV29-1, the J call TRBJ2-7; the D is unclear. CDR3 length: 10 amino acids. Germline V lookup: CDR1 SQVTM, CDR2 ANQGSEA. V shed 7 bases and J shed 7 bases, with 11 bases lying between them. The CDR3: CSGATNEQYF. The CDR3 nucleotides read TGCAGCGGTGCAACCAATGAGCAGTACTTC.

V is TRBV6-2 or TRBV6-3 and J is TRBJ1-1; D is unresolved. CDR3 length: 13 amino acids. V lost 6 bases and J 7 bases, leaving 15 bases between the germline ends. From germline, CDR1 is MNHEY and CDR2 SVGEGT. CDR3 nucleotide sequence: TGTGCCAGCAGGGGAACTTCTGATCGTGAAGCTTTCTTT. Translated, it gives CASRGTSDREAFF.

In this sample, this clonotype turned up many times. The rearrangement joins TRBV7-2 to TRBJ2-7; D is unresolved. The CDR3 length is 12 residues. CDR1 is SGHTA, CDR2 FQGNSA, per germline. V was shortened by 5 bases and J by 4 bases, with 9 bases between the two germline ends. CDR3 residues: CASSQTKYEQYF. The CDR3 bases are TGTGCCAGCAGCCAGACAAAATACGAGCAGTACTTC.

A single count supports this clonotype. Sequence at one end of the junction differs from germline and may be a read error. V and J are TRBV6-5 and TRBJ2-5, with D maybe TRBD1 (5 bases). This CDR3 spans 14 amino acids. CDR1 MNHEY and CDR2 SVGAGI come from the germline V gene. CDR3 residues: CSSSNPGLQETQYF. CDR3 bases: TGTTCCAGCAGTAACCCAGGGCTGCAAGAGACCCAGTACTTC.

The rearrangement links TRBV10-3 to TRBJ1-2, with 7 bases identical to TRBD1. V was clipped by 2 bases and J by 6 bases; unmatched bases: 9. CDR3 length: 15 amino acids. The germline gives CDR1 ENHRY, CDR2 SYGVKD. This CDR3 is CAISEKSGGSNGYTF. CDR3 nucleotides: TGTGCCATCAGTGAGAAGTCAGGGGGGAGCAATGGCTACACCTTC.

This clonotype came up many times. The V and J genes are TRBV7-7 and TRBJ2-5; the D gene is possibly TRBD1 (5 bases). The V gene's germline CDR1 is SSHAT and CDR2 FNYEAQ (reference sequence). This CDR3 contains 14 residues. With 1 base removed from V and 4 bases from J, the gap between germline ends came to 10 bases. CDR3: CASSLGQGIETQYF. The CDR3 nucleotides are TGTGCCAGCAGCTTAGGGCAGGGCATAGAGACCCAGTACTTC.

The chain carries TRBV20-1 and TRBJ1-2; TRBD1 aligns across 11 bases. Germline CDR1 reads DFQATT; CDR2 reads SNEGSKA (reference sequence). V lost 4 bases, J lost 7 bases, and 11 bases stayed unmatched. The length of the CDR3 is 15 residues. The CDR3 protein is CSANRDRGGRSGYTF. In DNA, the CDR3 is TGCAGTGCTAACCGGGACAGGGGGGGCCGTTCTGGCTACACCTTC.

J is TRBJ1-2 and V is TRBV12-3 or TRBV12-4, with D possibly matching TRBD1 (5 bases). V was trimmed by 4 bases and J by 2 bases, leaving 23 bases between them. This CDR3 is 18 amino acids long. CDR3 in DNA: TGTGCCAGCAGTTCTAGTAACCAGGGCATTGGCGGGAACTATGGCTACACCTTC. This codes for CASSSSNQGIGGNYGYTF.

This clonotype was seen a few times. The gene calls are TRBV10-2 and TRBJ2-5; perhaps TRBD1 as D (6 bases). This CDR3 has 15 residues. Germline V lookup: CDR1 WSHSY, CDR2 SAAADI. Trimming removed 3 bases from V and 3 bases from J, with 14 bases in between. CDR3 loop: CASSESYRAEETQYF. In DNA form, the CDR3 reads TGCGCCAGCAGTGAAAGCTACAGGGCTGAAGAGACCCAGTACTTC.

This clonotype came up many times. The chain recombines TRBV6-2 or TRBV6-3 with TRBJ1-2; D call uncertain. Per the germline V gene, CDR1 is MNHEY and CDR2 is SVGEGT. This CDR3 comprises 11 residues. V lost 2 bases to trimming and J lost 8 bases, with 6 bases between them. The CDR3 loop reads CASSYGTGYTF. The CDR3 bases are TGTGCCAGCAGTTACGGTACGGGCTACACCTTC.

The sample holds many counts of this clonotype. The chain joins TRBV2 to TRBJ2-7; possibly TRBD2 for D (6 bases). The V end was cut by 7 bases, the J end by 2 bases, with 12 bases between. Germline CDR1 SNHLY, CDR2 FYNNEI. The CDR3 is made up of 13 amino acids. The CDR3: CASTPEGTYEQYF. The CDR3 DNA sequence: TGTGCCAGCACCCCGGAGGGGACCTACGAGCAGTACTTC.

The V and J genes are TRBV9 and TRBJ2-7; D might be TRBD2 (6 bases). V gave up 2 bases and J gave up 0 bases, with 12 bases separating them. There are 15 residues in the CDR3. Germline lookup yields CDR1 SGDLS and CDR2 YYNGEE. The CDR3, as DNA: TGTGCCAGCAGCGTGGGACTCGGAATCTCCTACGAGCAGTACTTC. It yields the protein CASSVGLGISYEQYF. The whole variable domain, remainder taken from reference TRBV9 and TRBJ2-7, is DSGVTQTPKHLITATGQRVTLRCSPRSGDLSVYWYQQSLDQGLQFLIQYYNGEERAKGNILERFSAQQFPDLHSELNLSSLELGDSALYFCASSVGLGISYEQYFGPGTRLTVT.

The chain recombines TRBV7-3 with TRBJ2-2; unclear D gene. Germline loops: CDR1 SGHTA, CDR2 FQGTGA. The CDR3 has 14 residues. Trimming took 1 base from V and 6 from J, leaving 9 bases between them. The CDR3 loop reads CASSLILGPGELFF. For the CDR3, the DNA is TGTGCCAGCAGCTTAATATTGGGTCCCGGGGAGCTGTTTTTT.

In its sample, this clonotype was seen many times. The V and J genes are TRBV20-1 and TRBJ2-7, with D unresolved. CDR1 and CDR2 from the germline V gene are DFQATT and SNEGSKA (reference sequence). The V gene lost 0 bases and the J gene lost 7 bases, with 4 bases spanning the gap. This CDR3 comprises 10 residues. Here the CDR3 DNA reads TGCAGTGCTAGAGAGGCGGAGCAGTACTTC. This encodes CSAREAEQYF.

This clonotype was counted a few times. A read error may account for a junction end that differs from germline. J is TRBJ1-5 and V is TRBV10-3; 8 bases fit TRBD1. Germline loops: CDR1 ENHRY, CDR2 SYGVKD. This CDR3 region has 18 residues. The CDR3 sequence: CASSYPDRARAPNQPQHF. Here the CDR3 DNA reads TGTGCCAGCAGTTACCCGGACAGGGCCAGAGCTCCTAATCAGCCCCAGCATTTT.

The V call is TRBV19, the J call TRBJ2-2; no reliable D call. CDR3 size: 15 residues. Trimming shortened V by 5 bases and J by 5 bases, and 15 bases separated the two germline ends. In germline, CDR1 is LNHDA, CDR2 SQIVND (reference sequence). CDR3 coding DNA: TGTGCCAGTAGTGTTCGTCTCGTCTCAACCGGGGAGCTGTTTTTT. Encoded protein: CASSVRLVSTGELFF.

Worth noting for this clonotype: A much more abundant neighbour one base away suggests this may be a read error. V gene TRBV5-5 combines with J gene TRBJ1-1; D is undetermined. Trimming removed 4 bases at V and 0 bases at J, with 10 bases between. The germline CDR1 and CDR2 sequences are SGHKS and YYEKEE (reference sequence). CDR3 length: 14 residues. This CDR3 is CASSTRPMNTEAFF. The CDR3 DNA reads as TGTGCCAGCAGCACGAGACCGATGAACACTGAAGCTTTCTTT. Full variable domain (rest looked up from reference TRBV5-5 and TRBJ1-1): DAGVTQSPTHLIKTRGQQVTLRCSPISGHKSVSWYQQVLGQGPQFIFQYYEKEERGRGNFPDRFSARQFPNYSSELNVNALLLGDSALYLCASSTRPMNTEAFFGQGTRLTVV.

The chain combines TRBV12-3 or TRBV12-4 with TRBJ1-4, with a weak D call TRBD1 (5 bases). Trimming removed 6 bases at V and 8 bases at J, with 16 bases between. The CDR3 spans 14 residues. The CDR3: CASRGTDSWEKLFF. In DNA form, the CDR3 reads TGTGCCAGCAGAGGGACCGACAGTTGGGAAAAACTGTTTTTT.

This clonotype was seen at least ten times. The rearrangement uses TRBV2 and TRBJ1-5; a possible D gene is TRBD1 (5 bases). The germline gives CDR1 SNHLY, CDR2 FYNNEI. Deletions cut 6 bases from V and 4 bases from J, with 16 bases between. The CDR3 loop spans 15 amino acids. The CDR3 DNA sequence: TGTGCCAGCAGAACAGGTTCACCCTCTAATCAGCCCCAGCATTTT. Residues: CASRTGSPSNQPQHF.

The rearrangement uses TRBV9 and TRBJ2-7; 9 positions agree with TRBD1. The germline V gene has CDR1 SGDLS and CDR2 YYNGEE. Unmatched junction bases numbered 11, after V lost 4 bases and J lost 6 bases. CDR3 size: 15 residues. The CDR3 DNA sequence: TGTGCCAGCAGCCCTCGTCCCGGGACAGGGTCCGAGCAGTACTTC. Amino acid sequence: CASSPRPGTGSEQYF.

In this sample, this clonotype turned up a few times. One end of the junction fails to match germline, which may point to a read error. The genes are TRBV10-2 and TRBJ1-1; TRBD1 matches 9 bases. Looked up from germline, CDR1 is WSHSY and CDR2 is SAAADI. The CDR3 covers 18 residues. CDR3 residues: CASSYSAGTGSRSTEAFF. Here the CDR3 DNA reads TGTGCCAGCAGTTACTCAGCCGGGACAGGGTCGAGGAGCACTGAAGCTTTCTTT.

The chain combines TRBV7-2 with TRBJ1-3; TRBD1 might be the D (6 bases). The CDR3 is made up of 17 amino acids. V lost 5 bases, J lost 4 bases, and 21 bases lay in between. Germline V CDR1 and CDR2: SGHTA, FQGNSA. The CDR3 region is CASSTGTQGGGGNTIYF. The CDR3 DNA sequence: TGTGCCAGCAGCACCGGGACTCAAGGGGGGGGAGGAAACACCATATATTTT.

V is TRBV24-1 and J is TRBJ1-2; 10 bases are a match to TRBD1. The CDR3 runs 14 residues. Germline values: CDR1 KGHDR, CDR2 SFDVKD. With V trimmed by 3 bases and J by 5 bases, 2 bases remained unmatched. The CDR3 DNA reads as TGTGCCACCAGTGATCCGGGACAGGGGTATGGCTACACCTTC. It encodes CATSDPGQGYGYTF.

The table lists this clonotype with a few counts. The rearrangement joins TRBV7-6 to TRBJ2-3, with D perhaps given as TRBD1 or TRBD2 (5 bases each). V was trimmed by 6 bases and J by 1 base, leaving 17 bases between them. The length of the CDR3 is 16 residues. The germline CDR1 and CDR2 sequences are SGHVS and FNYEAQ. As DNA, the CDR3 is TGTGCCAGCAGTCGATGGGGCTGGCGGGGCACAGATACGCAGTATTTT. Its translation is CASSRWGWRGTDTQYF.

This clonotype was detected many times. The CDR3 spells CASSFGAGAYEQYF. The CDR3 region has the DNA TGTGCCAGCAGCTTTGGCGCAGGTGCATACGAGCAGTACTTC. The chain links TRBV5-4 to TRBJ2-7; D gene uncertain. Germline V gene data show CDR1 as SGHNT and CDR2 as YYREEE (reference sequence). The CDR3 is 14 amino acids. Trimming took 2 bases from V and 4 from J, leaving 13 bases between them.

This clonotype was counted at least ten times. The chain has TRBV24-1 and TRBJ2-5; D unclear. The CDR3 is made up of 14 amino acids. Between the trimmed V and J ends, which lost 4 bases and 2 bases, there was a span of 10 bases. Germline CDR1 is KGHDR and CDR2 is SFDVKD. The CDR3 loop is CATSEPSRQETQYF. CDR3 DNA: TGTGCCACCAGTGAACCAAGTAGACAAGAGACCCAGTACTTC.